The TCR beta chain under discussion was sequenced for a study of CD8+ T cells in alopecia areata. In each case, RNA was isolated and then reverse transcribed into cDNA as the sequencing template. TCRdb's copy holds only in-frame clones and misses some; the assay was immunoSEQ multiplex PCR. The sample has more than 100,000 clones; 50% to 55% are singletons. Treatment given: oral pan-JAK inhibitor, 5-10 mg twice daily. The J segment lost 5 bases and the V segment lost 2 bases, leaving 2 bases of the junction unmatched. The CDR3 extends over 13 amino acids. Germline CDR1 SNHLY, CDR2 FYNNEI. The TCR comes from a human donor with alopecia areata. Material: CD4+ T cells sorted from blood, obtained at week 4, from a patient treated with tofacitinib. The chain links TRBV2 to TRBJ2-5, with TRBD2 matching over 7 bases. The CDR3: CASSETSVETQYF. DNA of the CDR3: TGTGCCAGCAGTGAAACTAGCGTGGAGACCCAGTACTTC.